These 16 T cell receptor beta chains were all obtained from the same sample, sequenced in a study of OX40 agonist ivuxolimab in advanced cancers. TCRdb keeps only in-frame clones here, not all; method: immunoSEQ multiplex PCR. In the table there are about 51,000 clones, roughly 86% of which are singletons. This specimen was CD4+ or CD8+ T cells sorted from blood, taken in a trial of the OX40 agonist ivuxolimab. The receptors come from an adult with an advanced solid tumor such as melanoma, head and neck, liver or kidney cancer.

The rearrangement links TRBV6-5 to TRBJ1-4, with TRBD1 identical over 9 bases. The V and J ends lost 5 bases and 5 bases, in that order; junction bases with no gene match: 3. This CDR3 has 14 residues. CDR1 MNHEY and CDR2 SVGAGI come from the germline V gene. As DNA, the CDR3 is TGTGCCAGCAGTCGACAGGGGGGAAATGAAAAACTGTTTTTT. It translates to CASSRQGGNEKLFF.

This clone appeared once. The CDR3 nucleotides read TGTGCCAGCAGCCTAACTAGCGGGGGACTCGGGCGGTCGGAGACCCAGTACTTC. It is translated as CASSLTSGGLGRSETQYF. The chain uses TRBV9 and TRBJ2-5; 11 bases are shared with TRBD2. CDR1 and CDR2 (germline): SGDLS, YYNGEE. The CDR3 loop spans 18 amino acids. With V trimmed by 4 bases and J by 5 bases, 16 bases remained unmatched.

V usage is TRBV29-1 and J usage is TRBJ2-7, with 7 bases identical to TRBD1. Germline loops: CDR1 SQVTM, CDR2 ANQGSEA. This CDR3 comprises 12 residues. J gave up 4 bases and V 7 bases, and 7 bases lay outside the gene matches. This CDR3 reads CSALRGSYEQYF. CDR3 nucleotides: TGCAGCGCCCTCAGGGGGTCTTACGAGCAGTACTTC.

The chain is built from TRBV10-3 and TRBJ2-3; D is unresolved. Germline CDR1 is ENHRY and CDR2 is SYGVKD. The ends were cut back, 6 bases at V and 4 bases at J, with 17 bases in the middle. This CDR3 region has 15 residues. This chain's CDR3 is CAIRKDGGVADTQYF. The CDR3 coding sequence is TGTGCCATCAGAAAGGACGGTGGTGTAGCAGATACGCAGTATTTT.

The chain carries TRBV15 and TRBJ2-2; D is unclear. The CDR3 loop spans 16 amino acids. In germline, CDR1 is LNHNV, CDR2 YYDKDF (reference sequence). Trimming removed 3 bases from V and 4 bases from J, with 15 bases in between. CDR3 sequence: CATSSQRVGSTGELFF. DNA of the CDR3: TGTGCCACCAGCAGTCAGAGAGTTGGTAGCACCGGGGAGCTGTTTTTT.

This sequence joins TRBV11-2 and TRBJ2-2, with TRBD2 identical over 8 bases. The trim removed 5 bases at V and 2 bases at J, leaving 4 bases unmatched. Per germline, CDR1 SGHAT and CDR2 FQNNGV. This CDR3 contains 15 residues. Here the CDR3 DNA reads TGTGCCAGCAGCCCTCGGACTAGCAACACCGGGGAGCTGTTTTTT. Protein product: CASSPRTSNTGELFF.

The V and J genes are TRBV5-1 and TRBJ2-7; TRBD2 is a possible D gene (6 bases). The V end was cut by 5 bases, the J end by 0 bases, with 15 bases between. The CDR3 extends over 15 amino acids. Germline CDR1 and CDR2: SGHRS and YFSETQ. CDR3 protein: CASREGGRSSYEQYF. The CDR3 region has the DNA TGCGCCAGCAGAGAGGGTGGGAGGAGCTCCTACGAGCAGTACTTC. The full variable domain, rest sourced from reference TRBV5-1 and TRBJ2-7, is KAGVTQTPRYLIKTRGQQVTLSCSPISGHRSVSWYQQTPGQGLQFLFEYFSETQRNKGNFPGRFSGRQFSNSRSEMNVSTLELGDSALYLCASREGGRSSYEQYFGPGTRLTVT.

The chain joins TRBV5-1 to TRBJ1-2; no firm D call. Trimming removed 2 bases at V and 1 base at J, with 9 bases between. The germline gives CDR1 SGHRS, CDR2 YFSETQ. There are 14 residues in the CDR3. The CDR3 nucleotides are TGCGCCAGCAGCTTCGAGGAGGTTAACTATGGCTACACCTTC. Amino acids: CASSFEEVNYGYTF.

CDR3 nucleotides: TGTGCCAGCAGTTTACGCCCAAACAATGAGCAGTTCTTC. This gives the protein CASSLRPNNEQFF. The J gene is TRBJ2-1, the V gene TRBV27; D is unclear. Looked up from germline, CDR1 is MNHEY and CDR2 is SMNVEV (reference sequence). V was pared by 2 bases and J by 5 bases, with 7 bases between. The CDR3 has 13 amino acids.

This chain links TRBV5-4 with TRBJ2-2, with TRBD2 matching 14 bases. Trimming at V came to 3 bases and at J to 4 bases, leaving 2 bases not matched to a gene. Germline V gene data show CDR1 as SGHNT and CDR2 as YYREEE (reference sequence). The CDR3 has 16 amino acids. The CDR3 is CASSSGLAGVTGELFF. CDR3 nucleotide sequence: TGTGCCAGCAGCTCGGGACTAGCGGGAGTCACCGGGGAGCTGTTTTTT. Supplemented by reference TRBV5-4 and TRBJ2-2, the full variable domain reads ETGVTQSPTHLIKTRGQQVTLRCSSQSGHNTVSWYQQALGQGPQFIFQYYREEENGRGNFPPRFSGLQFPNYSSELNVNALELDDSALYLCASSSGLAGVTGELFFGEGSRLTVL.

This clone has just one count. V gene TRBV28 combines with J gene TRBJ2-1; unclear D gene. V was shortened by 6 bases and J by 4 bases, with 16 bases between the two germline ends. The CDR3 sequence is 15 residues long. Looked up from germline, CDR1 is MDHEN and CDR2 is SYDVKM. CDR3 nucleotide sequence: TGTGCCAGCAGGGCCTGGTCAGTTTCTTACAATGAGCAGTTCTTC. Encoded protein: CASRAWSVSYNEQFF. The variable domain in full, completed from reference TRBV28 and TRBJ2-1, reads DVKVTQSSRYLVKRTGEKVFLECVQDMDHENMFWYRQDPGLGLRLIYFSYDVKMKEKGDIPEGYSVSREKKERFSLILESASTNQTSMYLCASRAWSVSYNEQFFGPGTRLTVL.

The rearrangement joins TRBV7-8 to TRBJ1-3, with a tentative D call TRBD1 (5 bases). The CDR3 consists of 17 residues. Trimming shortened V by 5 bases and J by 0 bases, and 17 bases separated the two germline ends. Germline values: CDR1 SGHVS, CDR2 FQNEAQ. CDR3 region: CASSQDIAFHSGNTIYF. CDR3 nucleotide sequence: TGTGCCAGCAGCCAGGACATAGCATTCCACTCTGGAAACACCATATATTTT.

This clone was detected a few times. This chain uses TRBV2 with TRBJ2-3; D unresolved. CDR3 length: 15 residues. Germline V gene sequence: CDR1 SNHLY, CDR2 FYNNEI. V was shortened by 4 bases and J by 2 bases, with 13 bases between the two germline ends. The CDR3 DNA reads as TGTGCCAGCAGTGGCGTAAGCTGGGACACAGATACGCAGTATTTT. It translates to CASSGVSWDTDTQYF.

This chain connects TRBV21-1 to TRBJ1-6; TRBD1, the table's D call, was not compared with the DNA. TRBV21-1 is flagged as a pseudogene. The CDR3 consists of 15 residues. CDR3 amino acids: CASSNDRVYNSPLHF. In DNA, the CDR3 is TGTGCCAGCAGCAACGACAGGGTCTATAATTCACCCCTCCACTTT.

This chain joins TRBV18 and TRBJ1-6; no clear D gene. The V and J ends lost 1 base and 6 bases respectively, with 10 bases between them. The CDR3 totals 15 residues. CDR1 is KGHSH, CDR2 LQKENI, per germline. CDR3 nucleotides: TGTGCCAGCTCACCACTCCGAGAGAGTAATTCACCCCTCCACTTT. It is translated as CASSPLRESNSPLHF. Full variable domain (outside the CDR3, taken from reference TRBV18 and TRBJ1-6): NAGVMQNPRHLVRRRGQEARLRCSPMKGHSHVYWYRQLPEEGLKFMVYLQKENIIDESGMPKERFSAEFPKEGPSILRIQQVVRGDSAAYFCASSPLRESNSPLHFGNGTRLTVT.

CDR3 sequence (DNA): TGCGCCAGCAGCCCGGGAGGGGTAGCCAAAAACATTCAGTACTTC. Protein sequence: CASSPGGVAKNIQYF. J is TRBJ2-4 and V is TRBV10-1; 8 positions agree with TRBD2. The CDR3 has 15 amino acids. Germline CDR1 reads WNHNN; CDR2 reads SYGVQD (reference sequence). V trimming: 6 bases; J trimming: 0 bases; junction bases outside the gene matches: 4.